This is a list of T cell receptor beta chains from one sample in a study of cytomegalovirus exposure and HLA in healthy donors. Only in-frame clones appear in the TCRdb table, and some are missing; sequencing was by immunoSEQ multiplex PCR. The sample consists of some 170,000 clones, around four fifths of them appearing once. Sequencing was performed on PBMCs. The source of these receptors is a man aged 50 to 60 in good health and CMV-seropositive. Each CDR3 is given with its conserved first and last residue. A D gene is named only where the DNA matches it firmly. Clone size is not always given. Where it is, it says once, few, many or a class for expanded clones.

abundance | d_gene | j_gene | v_gene | CDR3aa | CDR3nt
. | TRBD1 | TRBJ1-5 | TRBV4-2 | CASSQTPGQGSWQPQHF | TGTGCCAGCAGCCAAACGCCGGGACAGGGGTCATGGCAGCCCCAGCATTTT
. | TRBD2 | TRBJ2-3 | TRBV28 | CASSPSGEVTDTQYF | TGTGCCAGCAGTCCTAGCGGAGAGGTCACAGATACGCAGTATTTT
. | . | TRBJ1-1 | TRBV5-5 | CASMPRGMNTEAFF | TGTGCCAGCATGCCCCGGGGAATGAACACTGAAGCTTTCTTT
. | TRBD1 | TRBJ1-1 | TRBV6-5 | CASSYDRGENTEAFF | TGTGCCAGCAGTTACGACAGGGGCGAGAACACTGAAGCTTTCTTT
. | TRBD1 | TRBJ1-4 | TRBV28 | CASIAGTGYEKLFF | TGTGCCAGCATTGCCGGGACAGGGTATGAAAAACTGTTTTTT
once | TRBD1 | TRBJ1-1 | TRBV6-5 | CASSPAPGTDTEAFF | TGTGCCAGCTCCCCCGCGCCCGGGACAGACACTGAAGCTTTCTTT
. | . | TRBJ1-5 | TRBV2 | CASSDGGLRQPQHF | TGTGCCAGCAGTGACGGGGGGTTGAGGCAGCCCCAGCATTTT
. | TRBD1 | TRBJ2-7 | TRBV19 | CASSIPGQVNEQYF | TGTGCCAGTAGTATACCAGGACAGGTGAACGAGCAGTACTTC
few | . | TRBJ2-7 | TRBV5-6 | CASSFNYEQYF | TGTGCCAGCAGCTTCAACTACGAGCAGTACTTC
once | TRBD1 | TRBJ1-6 | TRBV10-3 | CAIRKDRDYNSPLHF | TGTGCCATCAGAAAGGACAGGGACTATAATTCACCCCTCCACTTT
. | TRBD1 | TRBJ1-1 | TRBV5-6 | CASSRQGLANTEAFF | TGTGCCAGCAGCCGACAGGGGTTGGCGAACACTGAAGCTTTCTTT
. | TRBD2 | TRBJ2-5 | TRBV6-5 | CASSYIRAGDGEQYF | TGTGCCAGCAGTTACATAAGGGCGGGAGACGGAGAGCAGTACTTC
once | . | TRBJ1-2 | TRBV11-2 | CASSFAGSNYGYTF | TGTGCCAGCAGCTTTGCCGGGAGTAACTATGGCTACACCTTC
. | . | TRBJ1-5 | TRBV2 | CASSEAGTNFYQPQHF | TGTGCCAGCAGTGAAGCCGGGACAAATTTCTATCAGCCCCAGCATTTT
. | TRBD2 | TRBJ2-7 | TRBV7-9 | CASSFERGTYEQYF | TGTGCCAGCAGCTTCGAGCGGGGTACCTACGAGCAGTACTTC
. | . | TRBJ1-6 | TRBV6-5 | CASSYSPDSPLHF | TGTGCCAGCAGTTACTCGCCGGATTCACCCCTCCACTTT
. | . | TRBJ1-1 | TRBV29-1 | CSVELGGTEAFF | TGCAGCGTTGAGTTGGGGGGGACTGAAGCTTTCTTT
few | . | TRBJ1-4 | TRBV7-9 | CASSQTLQGRGEKLFF | TGTGCCAGCAGCCAAACCTTACAGGGTAGAGGTGAAAAACTGTTTTTT
. | TRBD1 | TRBJ1-3 | TRBV11-2 | CASSYTQGASGNTIYF | TGTGCCAGCAGCTATACACAGGGGGCCTCTGGAAACACCATATATTTT
. | . | TRBJ1-5 | TRBV19 | CASSIQDNQPQHF | TGTGCCAGTAGTATCCAGGACAATCAGCCCCAGCATTTT
. | TRBD1 | TRBJ2-5 | TRBV29-1 | CSVRIQGGTQYF | TGCAGCGTCAGGATACAGGGGGGGACCCAGTACTTC
few | TRBD2 | TRBJ2-2 | TRBV6-9 | CASSYIGGSGRELFF | TGTGCCAGCAGTTATATTGGCGGGAGTGGCCGGGAGCTGTTTTTT
. | TRBD1 | TRBJ1-2 | TRBV19 | CASSDGTVHYGYTF | TGTGCCAGTAGTGATGGGACAGTCCACTATGGCTACACCTTC
once | . | TRBJ1-1 | TRBV19 | CASSIVQSVNTEAFF | TGTGCCAGTAGTATCGTCCAGTCAGTGAACACTGAAGCTTTCTTT
once | TRBD1 | TRBJ1-6 | TRBV6-5 | CASSYVLGQGFSPLHF | TGTGCCAGCAGTTACGTCTTGGGACAGGGATTTTCACCCCTCCACTTT
. | . | TRBJ2-1 | TRBV9 | CASSVAGDTYNEQFF | TGTGCCAGCAGCGTAGCAGGGGACACCTACAATGAGCAGTTCTTC
few | TRBD1 | TRBJ2-7 | TRBV5-1 | CASRQGQGSYEQYF | TGCGCCAGCAGACAGGGGCAAGGGTCATACGAGCAGTACTTC
. | . | TRBJ1-2 | TRBV6-5 | CASSYPLAGGYYGYTF | TGTGCCAGCAGTTACCCCCTGGCAGGAGGTTACTATGGCTACACCTTC
. | . | TRBJ1-2 | TRBV5-4 | CASSLGLAGGLNYGYTF | TGTGCCAGCAGCTTGGGGTTGGCAGGAGGGTTAAACTATGGCTACACCTTC
. | TRBD1 | TRBJ1-4 | TRBV27 | CASSLLGQGEKLFF | TGTGCCAGCAGTTTATTAGGACAGGGTGAAAAACTGTTTTTT
. | . | TRBJ1-2 | TRBV19 | CASERTDNYGYTF | TGTGCCAGTGAGCGGACGGATAACTATGGCTACACCTTC
few | . | TRBJ2-1 | TRBV5-1 | CASSLDISYNEQFF | TGCGCCAGCAGCCTTGACATCTCCTACAATGAGCAGTTCTTC
. | . | TRBJ1-4 | TRBV19 | CASSIPPATNEKLFF | TGTGCCAGTAGTATTCCCCCTGCAACTAATGAAAAACTGTTTTTT
. | . | TRBJ1-2 | TRBV7-8 | CASSLQGGYGYTF | TGTGCCAGCAGCCTCCAGGGAGGATATGGCTACACCTTC
. | . | TRBJ1-1 | TRBV6-1 | CASSSDRINTEAFF | TGTGCCAGCAGTTCCGACAGAATCAACACTGAAGCTTTCTTT
. | TRBD1 | TRBJ1-1 | TRBV9 | CASSGDRETTEAFF | TGTGCCAGCAGCGGCGACAGGGAGACTACTGAAGCTTTCTTT
. | TRBD1 | TRBJ2-3 | TRBV11-3 | CADYLDRGPDTQYF | TGTGCCGATTACTTGGACAGGGGGCCAGATACGCAGTATTTT
once | TRBD1 | TRBJ2-7 | TRBV9 | CASSGQGHEQYF | TGTGCCAGCAGCGGACAGGGCCACGAGCAGTACTTC
. | TRBD1 | TRBJ2-7 | TRBV5-1 | CASSNGAGGVNEQYF | TGCGCCAGCAGCAATGGGGCAGGGGGCGTCAACGAGCAGTACTTC
. | TRBD1 | TRBJ1-1 | TRBV29-1 | CSVELQGARLAFF | TGCAGCGTTGAGCTCCAGGGGGCAAGATTAGCTTTCTTT
. | TRBD2 | TRBJ2-5 | TRBV30 | CAGSGTTQETQYF | TGTGCCGGATCCGGGACTACGCAAGAGACCCAGTACTTC
. | TRBD1 | TRBJ2-7 | TRBV18 | CASSRTGAGYEQYF | TGTGCCAGCTCACGTACAGGGGCCGGCTACGAGCAGTACTTC
. | TRBD1 | TRBJ1-5 | TRBV5-8 | CASSWGQDSSNQPQHF | TGTGCCAGCAGCTGGGGACAGGACTCTAGCAATCAGCCCCAGCATTTT
. | . | TRBJ1-1 | TRBV4-3 | CASSQDLNRDTEAFF | TGCGCCAGCAGCCAAGATCTCAATCGGGACACTGAAGCTTTCTTT